Sequencing of this TCR beta chain was carried out in a study of shared clonotypes between healthy human individuals. The assay was immunoSEQ multiplex PCR, and TCRdb's table has in-frame clones only and misses some. The sample carries some 2.1 million clones, 90% to 95% recorded once. With regard to this clone: Its matching antigen is unknown.

Study observations and caveats: Between several donors, naive CD4 clonotypes were shared at a level of approximately 5%.

CDR1 and CDR2 (germline): SGHTA, FQGNSA. Losses at the gene ends were 0 bases for V and 6 bases for J; bases not matched to a gene: 10. The CDR3 spans 16 residues. Material for sequencing was naive CD4+ T cells sorted from blood. Subset reported: CD45RA+ positively selected. The chain is built from TRBV7-2 and TRBJ2-7, with 8 bases that match TRBD2. This clonotype originated in a man aged 18-30 years in good health. The CDR3 DNA is TGTGCCAGCAGCTTAGCTCCCCTCGCGGGAGGCCCCGAGCAGTACTTC. Translated: CASSLAPLAGGPEQYF.